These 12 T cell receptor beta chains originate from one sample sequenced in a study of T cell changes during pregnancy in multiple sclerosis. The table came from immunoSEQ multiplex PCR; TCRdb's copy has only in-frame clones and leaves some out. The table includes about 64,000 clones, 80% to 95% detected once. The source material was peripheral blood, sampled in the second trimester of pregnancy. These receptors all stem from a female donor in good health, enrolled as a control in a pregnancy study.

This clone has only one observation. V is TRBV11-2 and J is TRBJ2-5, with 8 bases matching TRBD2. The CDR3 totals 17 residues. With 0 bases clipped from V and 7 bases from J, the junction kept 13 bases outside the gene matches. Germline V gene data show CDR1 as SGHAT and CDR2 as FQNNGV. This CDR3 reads CASSLDAGTRQSVTQYF. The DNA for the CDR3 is TGTGCCAGCAGCTTAGATGCGGGGACTAGGCAGTCAGTGACCCAGTACTTC.

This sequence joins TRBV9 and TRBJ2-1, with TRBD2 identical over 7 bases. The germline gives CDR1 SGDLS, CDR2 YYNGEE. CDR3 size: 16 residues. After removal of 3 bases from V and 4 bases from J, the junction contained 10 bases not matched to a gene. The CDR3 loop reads CASSEGAGLEYNEQFF. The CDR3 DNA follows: TGTGCCAGCAGCGAGGGAGCGGGACTCGAATACAATGAGCAGTTCTTC.

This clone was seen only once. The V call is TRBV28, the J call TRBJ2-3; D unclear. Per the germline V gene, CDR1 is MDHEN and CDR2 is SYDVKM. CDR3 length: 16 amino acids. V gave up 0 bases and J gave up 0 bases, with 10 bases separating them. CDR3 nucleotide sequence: TGTGCCAGCAGTTTATGGTCTATTCCAAGCACAGATACGCAGTATTTT. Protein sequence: CASSLWSIPSTDTQYF.

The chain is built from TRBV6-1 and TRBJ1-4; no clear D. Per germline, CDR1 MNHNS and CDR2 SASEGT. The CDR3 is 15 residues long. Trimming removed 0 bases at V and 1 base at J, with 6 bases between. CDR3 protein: CASSEAPGTNEKLFF. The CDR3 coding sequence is TGTGCCAGCAGTGAAGCGCCGGGAACTAATGAAAAACTGTTTTTT.

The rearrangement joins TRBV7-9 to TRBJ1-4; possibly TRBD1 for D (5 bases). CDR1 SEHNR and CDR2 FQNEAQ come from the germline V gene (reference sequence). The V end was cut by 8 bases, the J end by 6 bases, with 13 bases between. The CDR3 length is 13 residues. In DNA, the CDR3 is TGTGCCAGCGGCTCGGGACTTTATGAAAAACTGTTTTTT. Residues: CASGSGLYEKLFF.

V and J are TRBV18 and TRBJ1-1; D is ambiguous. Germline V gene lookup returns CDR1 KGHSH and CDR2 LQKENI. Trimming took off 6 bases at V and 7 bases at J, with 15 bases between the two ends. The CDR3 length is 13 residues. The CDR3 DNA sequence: TGTGCCAGCTCGCCGGGAGCCGCTGGTGAAGCTTTCTTT. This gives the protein CASSPGAAGEAFF. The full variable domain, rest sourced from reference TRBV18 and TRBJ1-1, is NAGVMQNPRHLVRRRGQEARLRCSPMKGHSHVYWYRQLPEEGLKFMVYLQKENIIDESGMPKERFSAEFPKEGPSILRIQQVVRGDSAAYFCASSPGAAGEAFFGQGTRLTVV.

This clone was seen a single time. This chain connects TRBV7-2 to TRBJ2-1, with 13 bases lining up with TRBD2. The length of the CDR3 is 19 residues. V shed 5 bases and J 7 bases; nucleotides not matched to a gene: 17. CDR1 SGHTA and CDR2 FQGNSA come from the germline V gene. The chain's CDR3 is CASSVHNLLAGGPKNEQFF. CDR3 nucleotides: TGTGCCAGCAGCGTCCACAACTTACTAGCGGGGGGGCCTAAGAATGAGCAGTTCTTC.

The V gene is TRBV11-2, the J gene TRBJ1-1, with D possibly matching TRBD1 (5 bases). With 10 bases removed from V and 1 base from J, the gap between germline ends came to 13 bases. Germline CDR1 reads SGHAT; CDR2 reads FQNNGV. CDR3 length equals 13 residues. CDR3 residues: CAIAQATNTEAFF. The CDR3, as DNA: TGTGCCATCGCACAGGCAACGAACACTGAAGCTTTCTTT.

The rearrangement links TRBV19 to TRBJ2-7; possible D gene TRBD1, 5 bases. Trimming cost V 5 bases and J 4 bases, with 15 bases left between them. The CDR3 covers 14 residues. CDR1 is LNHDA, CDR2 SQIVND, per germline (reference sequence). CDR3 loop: CASSPPQGFYEQYF. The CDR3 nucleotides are TGTGCCAGTAGTCCCCCGCAGGGTTTTTACGAGCAGTACTTC.

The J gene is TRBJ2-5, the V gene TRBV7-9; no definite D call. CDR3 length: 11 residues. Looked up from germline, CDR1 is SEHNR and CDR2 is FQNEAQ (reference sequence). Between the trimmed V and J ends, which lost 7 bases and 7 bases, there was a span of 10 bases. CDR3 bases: TGTGCCAGCACCCCGTCGGGGACCCAGTACTTC. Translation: CASTPSGTQYF.

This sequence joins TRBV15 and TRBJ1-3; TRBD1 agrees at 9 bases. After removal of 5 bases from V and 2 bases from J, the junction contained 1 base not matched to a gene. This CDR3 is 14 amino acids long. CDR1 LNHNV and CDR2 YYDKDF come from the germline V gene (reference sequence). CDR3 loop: CATSRDRAGNTIYF. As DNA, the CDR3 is TGTGCCACCAGCCGGGACAGGGCTGGAAACACCATATATTTT.

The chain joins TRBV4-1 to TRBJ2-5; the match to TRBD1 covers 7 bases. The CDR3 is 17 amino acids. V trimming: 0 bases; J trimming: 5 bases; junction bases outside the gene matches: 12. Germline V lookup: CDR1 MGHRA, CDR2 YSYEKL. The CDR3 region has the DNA TGCGCCAGCAGCCAAGACGACCGGGGACAGCTACTGGAGACCCAGTACTTC. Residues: CASSQDDRGQLLETQYF.